This TCR beta chain comes out of a study of cytomegalovirus exposure and HLA in healthy donors. The data were produced by immunoSEQ multiplex PCR, yet TCRdb's version contains in-frame clones alone and is incomplete. The sample has about 73,000 clones, around 93% seen once. The sequenced material came from PBMCs. The receptor comes from a woman under 30 in good health and CMV-seronegative.

The CDR3 protein is CASSLGALDTDTQYF. CDR3 bases: TGTGCCAGCAGCTTAGGAGCACTAGACACAGATACGCAGTATTTT. This chain uses TRBV7-2 with TRBJ2-3; a weak D match, TRBD2 (5 bases). Trimming took 1 base from V and 2 from J, leaving 10 bases between them. The CDR3 is 15 amino acids. The V gene's germline CDR1 is SGHTA and CDR2 FQGNSA.